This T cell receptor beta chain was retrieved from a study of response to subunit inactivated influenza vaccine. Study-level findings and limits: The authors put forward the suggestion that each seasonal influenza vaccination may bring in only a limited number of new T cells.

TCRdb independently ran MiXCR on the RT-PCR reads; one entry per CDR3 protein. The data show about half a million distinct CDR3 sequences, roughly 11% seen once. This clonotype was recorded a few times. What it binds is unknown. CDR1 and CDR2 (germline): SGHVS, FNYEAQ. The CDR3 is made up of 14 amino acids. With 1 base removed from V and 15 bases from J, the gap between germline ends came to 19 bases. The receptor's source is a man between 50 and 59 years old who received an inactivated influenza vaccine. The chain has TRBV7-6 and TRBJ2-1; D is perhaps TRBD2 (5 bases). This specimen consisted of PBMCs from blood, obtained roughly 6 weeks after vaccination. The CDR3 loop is CASSLGISAQHRFF. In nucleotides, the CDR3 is TGTGCCAGCAGCTTAGGTATTAGCGCCCAGCACCGGTTCTTC.